Here is one TCR beta chain with its context. The antigen is unknown. This record belongs to a study of T cells after yellow fever vaccination. Study overall: When fractions had low cell numbers, they were prepared with SMART-Seq v4 Ultra Low Input. Notes on the study in general: Booster samples showed a return of most primary-vaccination clones (approximately 96% CD4, around 88% CD8).

As TCR cDNA was made by 5'RACE template switching, a universal primer site and UMIs were added. TCRdb redid the calling of the 5' RACE reads with MiXCR, one entry per CDR3 protein. Of about 630,000 distinct CDR3 sequences listed, approximately 13% are singletons. The material sequenced was PBMCs, taken on the day of the yellow fever booster vaccination. This receptor was taken from a man aged 25 to 40 who received the YFV17D yellow fever vaccine.

The CDR3 sequence is CASRGNNSPLHF. CDR3 in DNA: TGTGCCAGCAGGGGAAATAATTCACCCCTCCACTTT. The chain couples TRBV2 to TRBJ1-6; no definite D call. The CDR3 is 12 residues long. With 6 bases removed from V and 5 bases from J, the gap between germline ends came to 5 bases. Looked up from germline, CDR1 is SNHLY and CDR2 is FYNNEI. Variable domain in full (rest from reference TRBV2 and TRBJ1-6): EPEVTQTPSHQVTQMGQEVILRCVPISNHLYFYWYRQILGQKVEFLVSFYNNEISEKSEIFDDQFSVERPDGSNFTLKIRSTKLEDSAMYFCASRGNNSPLHFGNGTRLTVT.